This TCR beta chain was recovered during a study of OX40 agonist ivuxolimab in advanced cancers. Findings and limits, study-wide: Averaged across samples, CD8+ T cells carried more expanded clones than CD4+ did.

In regard to this clone: What it binds is unknown.

The table came from immunoSEQ multiplex PCR; TCRdb's copy has only in-frame clones and leaves some out. The table has roughly 25,000 clones, around nine tenths seen once. CDR3 size: 14 residues. The germline V and J ends were trimmed by 1 base and 7 bases, with 11 bases remaining between them. CDR1 and CDR2 from the germline V gene are MDHEN and SYDVKM. The rearrangement uses TRBV28 and TRBJ1-5; no definite D call. Sequencing used CD4+ or CD8+ T cells sorted from blood, obtained in a trial of the OX40 agonist ivuxolimab. The sequence came from an adult with an advanced solid tumor such as melanoma, head and neck, liver or kidney cancer. The CDR3 nucleotides read TGTGCCAGCAGTTTATTGCTGGGTGGGCAGCCCCAGCATTTT. Amino acid sequence: CASSLLLGGQPQHF.